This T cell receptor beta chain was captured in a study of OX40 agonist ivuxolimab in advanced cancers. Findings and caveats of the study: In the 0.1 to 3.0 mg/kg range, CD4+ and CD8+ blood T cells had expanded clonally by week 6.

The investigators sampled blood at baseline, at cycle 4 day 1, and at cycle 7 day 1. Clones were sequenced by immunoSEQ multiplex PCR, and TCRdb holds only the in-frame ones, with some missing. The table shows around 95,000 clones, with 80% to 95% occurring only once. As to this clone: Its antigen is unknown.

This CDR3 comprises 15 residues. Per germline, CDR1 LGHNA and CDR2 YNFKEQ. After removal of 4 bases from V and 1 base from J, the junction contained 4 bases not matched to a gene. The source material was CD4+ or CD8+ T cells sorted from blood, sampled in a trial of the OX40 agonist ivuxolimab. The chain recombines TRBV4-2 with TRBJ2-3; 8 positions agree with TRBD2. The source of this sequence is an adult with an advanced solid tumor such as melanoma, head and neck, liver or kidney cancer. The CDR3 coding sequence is TGTGCCAGCAGCCTTCTACTAGCGGGCACAGATACGCAGTATTTT. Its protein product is CASSLLLAGTDTQYF.